The 21 T cell receptor beta chains below all came from one sample that was sequenced in a study of shared T cell receptors in the human thymus (dated by TCRdb to the early 2020s). Library construction relied on the immunoSEQ multiplex PCR assay. In TCRdb, the immuneACCESS table is reduced to in-frame sequences with V and J assigned. These tables do not hold every clone; where another copy was compared, an unresolved V gene accounts for under half, and the others remain unexplained. The table for this sample lists 600,000 or so clones; over 75% of them were counted only once. 0.009% to 0.0095% of the sample belongs to the ten largest clones. The same specimen was also included in a second study, on human thymus T cells.

The sample consisted of thymocytes. The receptors were gathered from a boy younger than two with a congenital heart defect. Donor details come from another sample of the same person, matched by shared clones.

This clone has a handful of counts. The chain combines TRBV19 with TRBJ1-2; D perhaps matches TRBD1 (6 bases). Germline V CDR1 and CDR2: LNHDA, SQIVND (reference sequence). The CDR3 spans 14 residues. The germline V and J ends were trimmed by 3 bases and 6 bases, with 14 bases remaining between them. The CDR3 DNA reads TGTGCCAGTAGTATCAATAACAGGGTCGATGGCTACACCTTC. Translation gives CASSINNRVDGYTF.

This chain joins TRBV28 and TRBJ1-5; D not certain. CDR1 is MDHEN and CDR2 is SYDVKM in the germline V gene. This CDR3 comprises 15 residues. The V end was cut by 5 bases, the J end by 0 bases, with 11 bases between. Here the CDR3 DNA reads TGTGCCAGCAGTCCCCGACTCATTAGCAATCAGCCCCAGCATTTT. It codes for CASSPRLISNQPQHF.

The rearrangement uses TRBV28 and TRBJ2-4; TRBD2 matches 9 bases. CDR1 and CDR2 from the germline V gene are MDHEN and SYDVKM. The V gene end was trimmed by 0 bases and the J gene end by 1 base; junction bases not matched to a gene: 10. This CDR3 comprises 19 residues. The CDR3, as DNA: TGTGCCAGCAGTTTATGCTGGGCGGGAGGGATTTTGGCCAAAAACATTCAGTACTTC. Translated: CASSLCWAGGILAKNIQYF.

The chain couples TRBV30 to TRBJ2-1; 12 nucleotides agree with TRBD2. Germline V gene sequence: CDR1 GTSNPN, CDR2 SVGIG (reference sequence). The CDR3 is made up of 15 amino acids. The J segment lost 6 bases and the V segment lost 1 base, leaving 4 bases of the junction unmatched. CDR3 nucleotides: TGTGCCTGGAGTGCTCGGACTAGCGGGGCCAATGAGCAGTTCTTC. Translating it yields CAWSARTSGANEQFF.

The chain couples TRBV5-4 to TRBJ2-7, with 10 bases identical to TRBD2. V dropped 0 bases and J dropped 2; count of bases not matched to a gene: 5. Per germline, CDR1 SGHNT and CDR2 YYREEE (reference sequence). The length of the CDR3 is 16 residues. CDR3 loop: CASSLESGRVAYEQYF. CDR3 nucleotides: TGTGCCAGCAGCTTGGAGAGCGGGAGGGTTGCCTACGAGCAGTACTTC.

Remarks on this clone: The sample holds other DNA sequences that translate to the same CDR3. The J gene is TRBJ2-7, the V gene TRBV5-6; no firm D call. Germline lookup yields CDR1 SGHDT and CDR2 YYEEEE. Trimming pared 1 base from V and 6 bases from J, leaving 5 bases between. The CDR3 has 11 amino acids. Written as DNA, the CDR3 is TGTGCCAGCAGCTTGCGCGGCGAGCAGTACTTC. Its translation is CASSLRGEQYF.

The J gene is TRBJ2-1, the V gene TRBV6-5; tentative D call: TRBD2 (5 bases). Germline assignment: CDR1 MNHEY and CDR2 SVGAGI. The CDR3 runs to 14 residues. Trimming shortened V by 3 bases and J by 3 bases, and 9 bases separated the two germline ends. Written as DNA, the CDR3 is TGTGCCAGCAGTTATCACGGGGTCTACAATGAGCAGTTCTTC. Protein sequence: CASSYHGVYNEQFF.

The V gene is TRBV7-6, the J gene TRBJ2-2; TRBD1 agrees at 10 bases. Germline CDR1 reads SGHVS; CDR2 reads FNYEAQ. CDR3 length equals 14 residues. V gave up 3 bases and J gave up 6 bases; unmatched junction bases: 1. The CDR3 protein is CASSLGQGSGELFF. CDR3 nucleotide sequence: TGTGCCAGCAGCTTGGGACAGGGGTCCGGGGAGCTGTTTTTT.

V usage is TRBV29-1 and J usage is TRBJ1-1, with TRBD1 matching 8 bases. Germline loops: CDR1 SQVTM, CDR2 ANQGSEA. The CDR3 runs to 13 residues. Germline trimming cut 4 bases from V and 7 bases from J; bases unmatched to any gene: 8. Here the CDR3 reads CSVGATGGDEAFF. The DNA for the CDR3 is TGCAGCGTTGGAGCTACAGGGGGTGATGAAGCTTTCTTT.

This clone was seen a handful of times. The chain recombines TRBV27 with TRBJ1-1; no firm D call. The germline gives CDR1 MNHEY, CDR2 SMNVEV (reference sequence). There are 14 residues in the CDR3. V was cut by 2 bases and J by 1 base, with 8 bases left in between. The CDR3 protein is CASSLDIWNTEAFF. As DNA, the CDR3 is TGTGCCAGCAGTTTAGACATTTGGAACACTGAAGCTTTCTTT.

In its sample, this clone was seen a few times. The rearrangement links TRBV19 to TRBJ2-3; tentative D call: TRBD1 (6 bases). CDR1 is LNHDA, CDR2 SQIVND, per germline (reference sequence). This CDR3 is built from 14 residues. The V end was cut by 7 bases, the J end by 3 bases, with 14 bases between. CDR3 sequence: CASKNRDRTDTQYF. In DNA form, the CDR3 reads TGTGCCAGTAAAAACAGGGATAGGACAGATACGCAGTATTTT.

The count of this clone is one. The genes are TRBV11-2 and TRBJ2-7; D is undetermined. V was cut by 1 base and J by 3 bases, with 10 bases left in between. The length of the CDR3 is 14 residues. The germline V gene has CDR1 SGHAT and CDR2 FQNNGV. The CDR3 DNA sequence: TGTGCCAGCAGCTTAGTTCGGCCAGGCTACGAGCAGTACTTC. It codes for CASSLVRPGYEQYF.

The chain is built from TRBV27 and TRBJ2-2; TRBD2 matches 7 bases. The J segment lost 0 bases and the V segment lost 9 bases, leaving 4 bases of the junction unmatched. CDR1 and CDR2 (germline): MNHEY, SMNVEV (reference sequence). The CDR3 contains 14 residues. CDR3 coding DNA: TGTGCCAGTGCTCGGGGGGCGAACACCGGGGAGCTGTTTTTT. Protein product: CASARGANTGELFF.

The chain links TRBV15 to TRBJ2-7, with 15 bases that match TRBD2. CDR3 length: 19 residues. Germline V lookup: CDR1 LNHNV, CDR2 YYDKDF (reference sequence). The J segment lost 0 bases and the V segment lost 0 bases, leaving 6 bases of the junction unmatched. This chain's CDR3 is CATSRDGLAGGPASYEQYF. CDR3 bases: TGTGCCACCAGCAGAGATGGACTAGCGGGAGGGCCTGCCTCCTACGAGCAGTACTTC.

The chain links TRBV28 to TRBJ1-5; TRBD1 might be the D (6 bases). The CDR3 totals 14 residues. CDR1 MDHEN and CDR2 SYDVKM come from the germline V gene. V was cut by 5 bases and J by 5 bases, with 13 bases left in between. In DNA, the CDR3 is TGTGCCAGCAGTCCCCGGACAGCATATCAGCCCCAGCATTTT. Protein sequence: CASSPRTAYQPQHF.

The rearrangement joins TRBV5-8 to TRBJ1-1, with 7 bases lining up with TRBD1. There are 16 residues in the CDR3. J gave up 5 bases and V 4 bases, and 14 bases lay outside the gene matches. The germline V gene has CDR1 SGHTS and CDR2 YDEGEE. As DNA, the CDR3 is TGTGCCAGCAGCCGTCCTGCTCCGGGACAGAAAACTGAAGCTTTCTTT. Its protein product is CASSRPAPGQKTEAFF.

The rearrangement joins TRBV20-1 to TRBJ2-7; the D gene is possibly TRBD2 (6 bases). V shed 6 bases and J shed 7 bases, with 10 bases lying between them. This CDR3 has 10 residues. Germline CDR1 DFQATT, CDR2 SNEGSKA (reference sequence). The CDR3, as DNA: TGCAGTGCCGGCGGAGGGGAGCAGTACTTC. Translating gives CSAGGGEQYF.

V and J are TRBV11-2 and TRBJ1-5, with 7 bases matching TRBD1. With V trimmed by 5 bases and J by 4 bases, 8 bases remained unmatched. The CDR3 is 15 amino acids. The germline gives CDR1 SGHAT, CDR2 FQNNGV. The CDR3 loop reads CASSPDRALNQPQHF. The CDR3 DNA follows: TGTGCCAGCAGCCCAGACAGGGCCCTTAATCAGCCCCAGCATTTT.

The genes are TRBV5-1 and TRBJ2-7, with a tentative D call TRBD1 (5 bases). The germline V gene encodes CDR1 SGHRS and CDR2 YFSETQ. The CDR3 consists of 15 residues. The V and J ends lost 0 bases and 3 bases respectively, with 13 bases between them. DNA for the CDR3: TGCGCCAGCAGCTTGGGGGCAGGGTCTAGCTACGAGCAGTACTTC. Its translation is CASSLGAGSSYEQYF.

The chain combines TRBV10-3 with TRBJ2-7; D remains unclear. CDR3 length equals 14 residues. Germline assignment: CDR1 ENHRY and CDR2 SYGVKD. V was cut by 4 bases and J by 4 bases, with 14 bases left in between. CDR3 protein: CAISVVETSYEQYF. The CDR3 DNA reads as TGTGCCATCAGTGTGGTGGAGACTTCATACGAGCAGTACTTC.

The chain couples TRBV27 to TRBJ1-1; weak D call: TRBD1 (6 bases). Trimming removed 6 bases from V and 0 bases from J, with 26 bases in between. This CDR3 contains 19 residues. Germline CDR1 and CDR2: MNHEY and SMNVEV (reference sequence). CDR3 sequence reads: CASRPNGGQFMTMNTEAFF. The CDR3 region has the DNA TGTGCCAGCAGACCGAACGGGGGGCAATTCATGACTATGAACACTGAAGCTTTCTTT.